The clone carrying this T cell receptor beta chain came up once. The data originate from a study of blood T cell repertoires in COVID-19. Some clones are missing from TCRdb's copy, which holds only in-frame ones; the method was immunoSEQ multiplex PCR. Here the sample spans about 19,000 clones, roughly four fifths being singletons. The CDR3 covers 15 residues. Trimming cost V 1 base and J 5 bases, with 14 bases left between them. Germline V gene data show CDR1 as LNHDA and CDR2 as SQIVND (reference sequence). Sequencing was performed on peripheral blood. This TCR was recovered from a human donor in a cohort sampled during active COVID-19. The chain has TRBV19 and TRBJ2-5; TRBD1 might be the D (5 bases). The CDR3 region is CASSIGGTHRETQYF. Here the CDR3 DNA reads TGTGCCAGTAGTATAGGGGGCACCCATCGGGAGACCCAGTACTTC.